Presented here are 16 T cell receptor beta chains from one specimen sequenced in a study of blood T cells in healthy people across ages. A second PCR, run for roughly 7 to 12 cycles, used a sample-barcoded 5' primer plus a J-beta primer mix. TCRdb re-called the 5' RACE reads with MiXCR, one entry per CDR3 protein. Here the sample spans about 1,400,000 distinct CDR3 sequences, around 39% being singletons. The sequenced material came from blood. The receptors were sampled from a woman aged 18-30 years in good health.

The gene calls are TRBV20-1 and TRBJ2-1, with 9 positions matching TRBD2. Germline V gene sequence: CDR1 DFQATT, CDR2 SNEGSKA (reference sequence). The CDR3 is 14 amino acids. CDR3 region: CSPGAGGSYNEQFF. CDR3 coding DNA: TGCAGCCCTGGAGCGGGAGGATCCTACAATGAGCAGTTCTTC.

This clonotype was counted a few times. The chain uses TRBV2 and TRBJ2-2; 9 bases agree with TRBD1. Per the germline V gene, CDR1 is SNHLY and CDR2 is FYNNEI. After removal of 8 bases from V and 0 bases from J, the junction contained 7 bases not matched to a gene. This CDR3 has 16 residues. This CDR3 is CASGGQGFPNTGELFF. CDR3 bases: TGTGCCAGCGGGGGACAGGGTTTCCCGAACACCGGGGAGCTGTTTTTT.

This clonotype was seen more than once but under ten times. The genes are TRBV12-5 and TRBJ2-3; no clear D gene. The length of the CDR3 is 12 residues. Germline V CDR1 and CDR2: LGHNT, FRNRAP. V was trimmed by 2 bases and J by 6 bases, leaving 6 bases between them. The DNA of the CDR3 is TGTGCTAGTGGTTTGCCGCGTGATACGCAGTATTTT. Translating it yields CASGLPRDTQYF.

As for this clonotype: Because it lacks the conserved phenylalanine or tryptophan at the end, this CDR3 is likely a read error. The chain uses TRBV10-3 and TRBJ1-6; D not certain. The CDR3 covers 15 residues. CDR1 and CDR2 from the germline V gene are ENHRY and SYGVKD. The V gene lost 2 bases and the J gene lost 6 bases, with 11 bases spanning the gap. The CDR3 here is CAISEPRHPNSPLHS. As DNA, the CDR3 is TGTGCCATCAGTGAGCCAAGACACCCTAATTCACCCCTCCACTCT.

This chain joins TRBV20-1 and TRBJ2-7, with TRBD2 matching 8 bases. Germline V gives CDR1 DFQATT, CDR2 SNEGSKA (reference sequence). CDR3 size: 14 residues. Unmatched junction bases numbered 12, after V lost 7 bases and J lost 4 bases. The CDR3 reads CSGAGSGGMYEQYF. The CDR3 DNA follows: TGCAGTGGCGCGGGAAGCGGGGGTATGTACGAGCAGTACTTC.

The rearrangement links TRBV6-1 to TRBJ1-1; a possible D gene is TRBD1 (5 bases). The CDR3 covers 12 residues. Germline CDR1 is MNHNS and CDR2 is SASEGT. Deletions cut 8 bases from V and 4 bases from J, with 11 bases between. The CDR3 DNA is TGTGCCAGCGGGTTGGGGGTCACTGAAGCTTTCTTT. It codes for CASGLGVTEAFF.

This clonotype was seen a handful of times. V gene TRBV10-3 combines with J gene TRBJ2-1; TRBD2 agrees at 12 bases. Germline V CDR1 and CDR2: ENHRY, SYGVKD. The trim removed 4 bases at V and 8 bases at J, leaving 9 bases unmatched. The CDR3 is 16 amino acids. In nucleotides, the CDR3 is TGTGCCATCAGTGGGGAGACTAGCGGGGGTATCGATGAGCAGTTCTTC. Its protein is CAISGETSGGIDEQFF.

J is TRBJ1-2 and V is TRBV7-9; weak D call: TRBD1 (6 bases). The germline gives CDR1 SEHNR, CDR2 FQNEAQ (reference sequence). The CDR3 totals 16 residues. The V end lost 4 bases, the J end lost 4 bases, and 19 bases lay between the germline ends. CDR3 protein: CASSSQGLQGSYGYTF. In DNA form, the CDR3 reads TGTGCCAGCAGCTCGCAGGGGTTGCAGGGCAGCTATGGCTACACCTTC.

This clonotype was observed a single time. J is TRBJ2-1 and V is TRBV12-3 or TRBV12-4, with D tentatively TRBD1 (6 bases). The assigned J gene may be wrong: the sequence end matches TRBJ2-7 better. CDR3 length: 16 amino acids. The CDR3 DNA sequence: TGTGCCAGCACCGACCTATCGGCTGGGGGCAGGAACGAGCAGTACTTC. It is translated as CASTDLSAGGRNEQYF.

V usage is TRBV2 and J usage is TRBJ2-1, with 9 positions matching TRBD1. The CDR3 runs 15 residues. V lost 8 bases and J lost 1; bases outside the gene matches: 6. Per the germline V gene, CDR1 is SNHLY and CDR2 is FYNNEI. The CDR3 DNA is TGTGCCAGCCCTGTGGGACAGGGTTCCTACAATGAGCAGTTCTTC. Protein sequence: CASPVGQGSYNEQFF.

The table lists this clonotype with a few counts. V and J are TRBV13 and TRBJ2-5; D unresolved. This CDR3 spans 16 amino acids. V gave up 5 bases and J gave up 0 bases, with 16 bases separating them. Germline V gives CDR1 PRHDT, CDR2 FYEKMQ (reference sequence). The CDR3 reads CASSRRNGSYQETQYF. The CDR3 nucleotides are TGTGCCAGCAGCCGGCGGAACGGTTCGTACCAAGAGACCCAGTACTTC.

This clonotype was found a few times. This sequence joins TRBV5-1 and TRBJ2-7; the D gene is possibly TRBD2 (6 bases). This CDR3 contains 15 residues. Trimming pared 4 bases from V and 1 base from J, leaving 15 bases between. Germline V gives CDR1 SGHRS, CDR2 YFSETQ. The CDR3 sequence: CASSQGGKNSYEQYF. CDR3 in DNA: TGCGCCAGCAGCCAAGGAGGGAAGAATTCCTACGAGCAGTACTTC.

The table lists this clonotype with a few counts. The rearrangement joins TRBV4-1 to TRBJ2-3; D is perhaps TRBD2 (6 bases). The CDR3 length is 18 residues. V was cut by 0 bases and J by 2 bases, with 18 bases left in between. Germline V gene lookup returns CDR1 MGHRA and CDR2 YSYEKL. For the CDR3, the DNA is TGCGCCAGCAGCCAAGATCGGAGCGGGCCCGGGGACACAGATACGCAGTATTTT. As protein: CASSQDRSGPGDTDTQYF.

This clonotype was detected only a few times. The CDR3 spells CASRDHRLAGQYNEQFF. The CDR3, as DNA: TGTGCCAGCAGAGACCACCGACTAGCGGGGCAGTACAATGAGCAGTTCTTC. The chain employs TRBV2 and TRBJ2-1, with 11 bases aligning to TRBD2. The CDR3 covers 17 residues. Germline trimming cut 6 bases from V and 4 bases from J; bases unmatched to any gene: 11. In germline, CDR1 is SNHLY, CDR2 FYNNEI.

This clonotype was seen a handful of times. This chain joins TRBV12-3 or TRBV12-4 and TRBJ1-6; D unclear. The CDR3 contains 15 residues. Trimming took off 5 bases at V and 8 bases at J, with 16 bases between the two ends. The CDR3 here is CASSPTGREYSPLHF. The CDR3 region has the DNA TGTGCCAGCAGTCCGACCGGTAGGGAATATTCACCCCTCCACTTT.

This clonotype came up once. CDR3 bases: TGCGCCAGCAGCCGACAGGGCTACAATGAGCAGTACTTC. It encodes CASSRQGYNEQYF. The chain recombines TRBV4-1 with TRBJ2-1; 7 bases agree with TRBD1. The last part of the DNA fits TRBJ2-7 better; the J call may be wrong. This CDR3 region has 13 residues. Germline V CDR1 and CDR2: MGHRA, YSYEKL.